This T cell receptor (beta chain) was recovered during a study of T cells in localized non-small cell lung cancer. Only in-frame clones appear in the TCRdb table, and some are missing; sequencing was by immunoSEQ multiplex PCR. The sample lists more than 9,000 clones, roughly 77% seen once, with about 33% in the top ten. The V gene end was trimmed by 1 base and the J gene end by 5 bases; junction bases not matched to a gene: 6. Germline V gene data show CDR1 as SEHNR and CDR2 as FQNEAQ (reference sequence). The length of the CDR3 is 16 residues. The receptor was isolated from a male donor at least 60 years old with stage I lung adenocarcinoma. Material: peripheral blood, obtained before any cancer treatment. The V and J genes are TRBV7-9 and TRBJ1-4, with 8 bases that match TRBD1. CDR3 region: CASSLGGQGANEKLFF. The CDR3 DNA is TGTGCCAGCAGCTTAGGCGGACAGGGAGCCAATGAAAAACTGTTTTTT.